One and the same sample provided the 7 T cell receptor beta chains below, sequenced in a study of blood T cell repertoires in COVID-19. TCRdb's table, derived via immunoSEQ multiplex PCR, lists solely in-frame clones and lacks some. The sample lists 55,000 to 65,000 clones, nearly 80% seen once, with 25% in the top ten. Sequencing was carried out using peripheral blood. Receptor source: a human donor in a cohort sampled during active COVID-19.

The CDR3, as DNA: TGCGCCAGCAGCTTGAGACATCAAGAGACCCAGTACTTC. Its protein is CASSLRHQETQYF. The rearrangement links TRBV5-1 to TRBJ2-5; no definite D call. V lost 1 base and J 2 bases, leaving 6 bases between the germline ends. There are 13 residues in the CDR3. CDR1 is SGHRS and CDR2 is YFSETQ in the germline V gene.

This chain connects TRBV11-2 to TRBJ2-1, with D unresolved. This CDR3 contains 11 residues. Germline-derived CDR1 and CDR2 are SGHAT and FQNNGV. Trimming took off 5 bases at V and 10 bases at J, with 9 bases between the two ends. For the CDR3, the DNA is TGTGCCAGCAGCCCAGCCGGGGAGCAGTTCTTC. Protein sequence: CASSPAGEQFF.

In its sample, this clone was seen once. This chain links TRBV30 with TRBJ2-3; D might be TRBD1 (5 bases). Per the germline V gene, CDR1 is GTSNPN and CDR2 is SVGIG (reference sequence). Trimming pared 5 bases from V and 1 base from J, leaving 16 bases between. The CDR3 consists of 15 residues. The CDR3 region is CAWGQGLSGTDTQYF. In nucleotides, the CDR3 is TGTGCCTGGGGGCAGGGCCTATCCGGCACAGATACGCAGTATTTT.

The rearrangement links TRBV10-3 to TRBJ2-7; perhaps TRBD2 as D (6 bases). The germline V and J ends were trimmed by 3 bases and 1 base, with 13 bases remaining between them. In germline, CDR1 is ENHRY, CDR2 SYGVKD. The CDR3 spans 15 residues. The CDR3 loop reads CAISDVGRDSYEQYF. CDR3 nucleotide sequence: TGTGCCATCAGTGACGTAGGGCGGGATTCCTACGAGCAGTACTTC.

The chain carries TRBV19 and TRBJ2-1; 9 nucleotides agree with TRBD2. Germline CDR1 is LNHDA and CDR2 is SQIVND (reference sequence). The length of the CDR3 is 16 residues. With V trimmed by 4 bases and J by 0 bases, 4 bases remained unmatched. The CDR3 region has the DNA TGTGCCAGTAGTAGACATAGCGGGAGCTCCTACAATGAGCAGTTCTTC. Its translation: CASSRHSGSSYNEQFF.

This clone was found a few times. The CDR3 sequence: CASSPTRQYSNQPQHF. As DNA, the CDR3 is TGCGCCAGCAGCCCTACTCGACAGTATAGCAATCAGCCCCAGCATTTT. This rearrangement joins TRBV4-1 to TRBJ1-5; TRBD1 is a possible D gene (5 bases). Germline lookup yields CDR1 MGHRA and CDR2 YSYEKL. The CDR3 runs to 16 residues. Trimming left V 4 bases short and J 0 bases short, with 13 bases between.

This clone was picked up one time. The genes are TRBV24-1 and TRBJ1-1, with 7 nucleotides matching TRBD1. The CDR3 runs 13 residues. Germline V gives CDR1 KGHDR, CDR2 SFDVKD. The V gene end was trimmed by 9 bases and the J gene end by 6 bases; junction bases not matched to a gene: 9. CDR3 sequence (DNA): TGTGCCACCGGGGACAGTTTTAGTTCTGAAGCTTTCTTT. Encoded protein: CATGDSFSSEAFF.